Sequencing of this T cell receptor (beta chain) was carried out in a study of blood T cells in healthy people across ages. General study points: Among long-lived donors, naive CD4+ cells were more numerous and diversity higher than in aged donors.

In its sample, this clonotype was seen many times. Its antigen remains unknown. Primed by a sample-barcoded 5' primer and a J-beta primer mix, a second PCR proceeded for 7 to 11 cycles. TCRdb analysed the 5' RACE reads with MiXCR anew, one entry per CDR3 protein. This table holds about 1.8 million distinct CDR3 sequences, around half found once. The CDR3 spans 16 residues. V gave up 2 bases and J gave up 2 bases; unmatched junction bases: 6. Germline V CDR1 and CDR2: DFQATT, SNEGSKA (reference sequence). The receptor's source is a woman aged 40 to 55 in good health. The sequencing input was blood. The gene calls are TRBV20-1 and TRBJ2-1; the match to TRBD1 covers 10 bases. This CDR3 is CSARSRTGGTYNEQFF. CDR3 nucleotides: TGCAGTGCTAGAAGCCGGACAGGGGGTACCTACAATGAGCAGTTCTTC.